Each of the 8 T cell receptor beta chains below was sequenced from the same sample in a study of T cell clonality in common variable immunodeficiency. The assay was immunoSEQ multiplex PCR, and TCRdb's table has in-frame clones only and misses some. The sample shows around 34,000 clones, none of them appearing just once. Sample: peripheral blood mononuclear cells. Receptors originate from a person aged 18 to 75 in good health.

This clone was counted at least ten times. The missing CDR3 end, 3 residues past where the read stops, is filled in from the germline J gene. The J gene is TRBJ1-1, the V gene TRBV5-1, with D possibly being TRBD1 (6 bases). V lost 0 bases and J lost 1, with 13 bases in between. The CDR3 is made up of 16 amino acids. The germline gives CDR1 SGHRS, CDR2 YFSETQ. The sequenced part of the CDR3 DNA is TGCGCCAGCAGCTTGGCCGCGGGACACAGGAACACTGAA. Encoded protein: CASSLAAGHRNTE. In full, the CDR3 is CASSLAAGHRNTEAFF. Full variable domain (missing parts from reference TRBV5-1 and TRBJ1-1): KAGVTQTPRYLIKTRGQQVTLSCSPISGHRSVSWYQQTPGQGLQFLFEYFSETQRNKGNFPGRFSGRQFSNSRSEMNVSTLELGDSALYLCASSLAAGHRNTEAFFGQGTRLTVV.

This clone was recorded at least ten times. The missing CDR3 end, 3 residues past where the read stops, is filled in from the germline J gene. The chain recombines TRBV20-1 with TRBJ2-7; the D gene is possibly TRBD1 (7 bases). This CDR3 is 12 amino acids long. Germline V lookup: CDR1 DFQATT, CDR2 SNEGSKA (reference sequence). The V end was cut by 7 bases, the J end by 0 bases, with 10 bases between. CDR3: CSGGTASYEQYF. The part of the CDR3 DNA that was read is TGCAGTGGCGGGACAGCCTCCTACGAG.

This clone occurred many times. The CDR3 is cut off 3 residues early in the read; its end comes from the germline J gene. The chain has TRBV7-9 and TRBJ2-7; 7 nucleotides line up with TRBD1. Germline V CDR1 and CDR2: SEHNR, FQNEAQ (reference sequence). This CDR3 has 15 residues. Losses at the gene ends were 1 base for V and 3 bases for J; bases not matched to a gene: 6. CDR3 sequence: CASSLVQGLRYEQYF. The sequenced part of the CDR3 DNA is TGTGCCAGCAGCTTAGTACAGGGGCTCCGCTACGAG.

This clone was detected ten times or more. The CDR3 end falls 3 residues outside the read, so it is completed with the germline J gene. The V gene is TRBV27, the J gene TRBJ1-5; tentative D call: TRBD1 (5 bases). Germline-derived CDR1 and CDR2 are MNHEY and SMNVEV (reference sequence). V lost 3 bases to trimming and J lost 1 base, with 10 bases between them. This CDR3 contains 15 residues. The CDR3 sequence is CASSFQGRSNQPQHF. The sequenced part of the CDR3 DNA is TGTGCCAGCAGTTTCCAGGGTCGCAGCAATCAGCCC.

In this sample, this clone turned up many times. The CDR3 region is CSALGLAGGAYNEQFF. Incomplete CDR3 DNA: TGCAGTGCCCTGGGACTAGCGGGGGGAGCCTACAATGAG. This sequence joins TRBV20-1 and TRBJ2-1; TRBD2 matches 15 bases. The sequence runs out 3 residues before the end of the CDR3; the remainder is reconstructed from the germline J gene. J was trimmed by 2 bases and V by 6 bases; bases with no gene match: 5. The CDR3 length is 16 residues. Germline loops: CDR1 DFQATT, CDR2 SNEGSKA (reference sequence).

This clone was seen many times. The read ends 3 residues before the CDR3 terminus; that terminus is restored from the germline J gene. The chain is built from TRBV29-1 and TRBJ1-5; perhaps TRBD1 as D (6 bases). The germline gives CDR1 SQVTM, CDR2 ANQGSEA. V lost 4 bases and J 5 bases, leaving 12 bases between the germline ends. CDR3 length: 13 residues. CDR3 DNA (partial): TGCAGCGTTGGGGGGCACAATCATCAGCCC. As protein: CSVGGHNHQP. The whole CDR3 reads CSVGGHNHQPQHF.

Comments on this clone: The CDR3 goes on 3 residues after the read ends, and that part is filled in from the germline J gene. The chain carries TRBV7-9 and TRBJ2-5; a weak D match, TRBD2 (6 bases). This CDR3 spans 14 amino acids. Per germline, CDR1 SEHNR and CDR2 FQNEAQ (reference sequence). Trimming pared 4 bases from V and 5 bases from J, leaving 14 bases between. CDR3 DNA (partial): TGTGCCAGCAGCTCGTCGGAGGGTAGGGAGACC. Its protein is CASSSSEGRET. The full CDR3 is CASSSSEGRETQYF. Supplemented by reference TRBV7-9 and TRBJ2-5, the full variable domain reads DTGVSQNPRHKITKRGQNVTFRCDPISEHNRLYWYRQTLGQGPEFLTYFQNEAQLEKSRLLSDRFSAERPKGSFSTLEIQRTEQGDSAMYLCASSSSEGRETQYFGPGTRLLVL.

This clone was counted at least ten times. The read ends 3 residues shy of where the CDR3 ends; the end is completed using the germline J gene. V usage is TRBV6-1 and J usage is TRBJ2-3; either TRBD1 or TRBD2 may supply D (6 bases each). The germline gives CDR1 MNHNS, CDR2 SASEGT. Between the trimmed V and J ends, which lost 4 bases and 4 bases, there was a span of 18 bases. The CDR3 totals 16 residues. CDR3 in amino acids: CASSATGRFAADTQYF. The sequenced CDR3 bases are TGTGCCAGCAGTGCTACAGGGAGGTTCGCGGCAGATACG.